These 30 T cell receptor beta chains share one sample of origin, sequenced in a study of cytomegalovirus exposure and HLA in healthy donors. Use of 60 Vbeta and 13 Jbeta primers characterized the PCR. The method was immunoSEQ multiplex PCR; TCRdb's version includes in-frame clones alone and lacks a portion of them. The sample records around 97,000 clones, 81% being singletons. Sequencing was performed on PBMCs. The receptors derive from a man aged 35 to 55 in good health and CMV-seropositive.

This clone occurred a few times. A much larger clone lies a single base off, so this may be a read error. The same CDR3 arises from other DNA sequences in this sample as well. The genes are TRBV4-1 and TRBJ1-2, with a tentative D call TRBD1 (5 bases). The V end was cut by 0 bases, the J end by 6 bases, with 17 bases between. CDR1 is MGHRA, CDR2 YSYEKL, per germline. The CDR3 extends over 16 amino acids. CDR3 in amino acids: CASSQDLGRKPHGYTF. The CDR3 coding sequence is TGCGCCAGCAGCCAAGATTTGGGGCGCAAACCCCATGGCTACACCTTC.

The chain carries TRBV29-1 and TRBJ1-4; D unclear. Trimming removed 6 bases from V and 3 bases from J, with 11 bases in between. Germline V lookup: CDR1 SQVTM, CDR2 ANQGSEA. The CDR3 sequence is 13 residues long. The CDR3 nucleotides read TGCAGCGTGTACCGGGATTCTAATGAAAAACTGTTTTTT. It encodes CSVYRDSNEKLFF.

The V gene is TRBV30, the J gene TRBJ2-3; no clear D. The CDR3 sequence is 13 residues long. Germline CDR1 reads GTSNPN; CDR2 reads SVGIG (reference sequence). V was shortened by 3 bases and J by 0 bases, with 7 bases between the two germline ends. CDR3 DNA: TGTGCCTGGAGGGTCGGGAGCACAGATACGCAGTATTTT. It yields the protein CAWRVGSTDTQYF.

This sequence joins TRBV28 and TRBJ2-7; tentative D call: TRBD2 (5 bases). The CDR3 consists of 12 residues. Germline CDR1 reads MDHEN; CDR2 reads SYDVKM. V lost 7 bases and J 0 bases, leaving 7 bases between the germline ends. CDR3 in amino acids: CASTGSSYEQYF. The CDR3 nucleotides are TGTGCCAGCACGGGGAGCTCCTACGAGCAGTACTTC.

The CDR3, as DNA: TGCAGCGTTGTCGCGGGGACCACCTACAATGAGCAGTTCTTC. Protein product: CSVVAGTTYNEQFF. The J gene is TRBJ2-1, the V gene TRBV29-1; perhaps TRBD2 as D (6 bases). The V end lost 4 bases, the J end lost 2 bases, and 12 bases lay between the germline ends. Germline values: CDR1 SQVTM, CDR2 ANQGSEA. The CDR3 runs 14 residues.

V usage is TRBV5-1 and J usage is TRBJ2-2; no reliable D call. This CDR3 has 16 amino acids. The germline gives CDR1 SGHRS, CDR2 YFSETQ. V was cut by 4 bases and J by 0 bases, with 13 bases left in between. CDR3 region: CASSRVDNPNTGELFF. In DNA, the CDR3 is TGCGCCAGCAGCCGGGTAGATAATCCGAACACCGGGGAGCTGTTTTTT. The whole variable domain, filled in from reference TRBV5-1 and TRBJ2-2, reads KAGVTQTPRYLIKTRGQQVTLSCSPISGHRSVSWYQQTPGQGLQFLFEYFSETQRNKGNFPGRFSGRQFSNSRSEMNVSTLELGDSALYLCASSRVDNPNTGELFFGEGSRLTVL.

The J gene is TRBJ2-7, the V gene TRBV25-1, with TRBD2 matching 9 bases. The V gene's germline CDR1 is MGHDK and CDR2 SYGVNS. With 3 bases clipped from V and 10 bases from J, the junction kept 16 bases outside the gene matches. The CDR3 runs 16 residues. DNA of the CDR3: TGTGCCAGCAGTGAGAAGGCGGGAGGGCCTAGCGCGGGCCAGTACTTC. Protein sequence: CASSEKAGGPSAGQYF.

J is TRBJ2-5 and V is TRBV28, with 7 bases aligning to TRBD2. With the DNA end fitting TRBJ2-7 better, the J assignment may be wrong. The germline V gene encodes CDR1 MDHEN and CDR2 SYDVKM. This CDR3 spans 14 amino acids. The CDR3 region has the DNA TGTGCCAGCACCCCCCCGGGAGGTTCCTACGAGCAGTACTTC. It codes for CASTPPGGSYEQYF.

In DNA form, the CDR3 reads TGTGCCAGTAGAAGACAGGGCCTCATGAACACTGAAGCTTTCTTT. Protein sequence: CASRRQGLMNTEAFF. The rearrangement joins TRBV19 to TRBJ1-1, with 7 bases aligning to TRBD1. CDR3 length: 15 residues. V dropped 6 bases and J dropped 0; count of bases not matched to a gene: 7. The germline V gene encodes CDR1 LNHDA and CDR2 SQIVND (reference sequence).

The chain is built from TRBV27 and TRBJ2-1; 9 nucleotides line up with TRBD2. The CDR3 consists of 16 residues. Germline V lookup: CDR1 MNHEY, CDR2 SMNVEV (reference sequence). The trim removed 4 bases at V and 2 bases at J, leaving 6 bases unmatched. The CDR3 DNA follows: TGTGCCAGCAGTTCCAAGACTAGCGGTACCTACAATGAGCAGTTCTTC. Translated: CASSSKTSGTYNEQFF.

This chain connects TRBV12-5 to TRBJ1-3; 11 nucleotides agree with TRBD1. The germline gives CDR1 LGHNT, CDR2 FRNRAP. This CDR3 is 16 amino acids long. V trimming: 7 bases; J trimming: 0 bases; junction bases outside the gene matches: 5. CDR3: CASDPGTGGSGNTIYF. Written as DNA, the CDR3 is TGTGCTAGTGATCCCGGGACAGGGGGCTCTGGAAACACCATATATTTT.

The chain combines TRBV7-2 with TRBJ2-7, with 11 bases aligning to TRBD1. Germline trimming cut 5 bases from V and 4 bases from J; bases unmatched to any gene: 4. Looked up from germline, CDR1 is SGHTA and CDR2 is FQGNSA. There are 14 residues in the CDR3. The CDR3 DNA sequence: TGTGCCAGCAGCGCCGGACAGGGGGCTTACGAGCAGTACTTC. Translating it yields CASSAGQGAYEQYF.

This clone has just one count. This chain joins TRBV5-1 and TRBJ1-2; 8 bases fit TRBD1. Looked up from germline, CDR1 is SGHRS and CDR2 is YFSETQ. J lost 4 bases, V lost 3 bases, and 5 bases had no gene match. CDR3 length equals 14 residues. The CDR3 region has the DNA TGCGCCAGCAGCTCGGGACAGGACAGCTATGGCTACACCTTC. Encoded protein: CASSSGQDSYGYTF.

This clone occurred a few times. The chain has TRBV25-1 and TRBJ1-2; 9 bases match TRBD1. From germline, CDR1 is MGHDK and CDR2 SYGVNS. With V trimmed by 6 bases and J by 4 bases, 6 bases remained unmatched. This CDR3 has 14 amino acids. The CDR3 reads CASRRTGVSYGYTF. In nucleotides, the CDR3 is TGTGCCAGCAGAAGGACAGGGGTGAGCTATGGCTACACCTTC.

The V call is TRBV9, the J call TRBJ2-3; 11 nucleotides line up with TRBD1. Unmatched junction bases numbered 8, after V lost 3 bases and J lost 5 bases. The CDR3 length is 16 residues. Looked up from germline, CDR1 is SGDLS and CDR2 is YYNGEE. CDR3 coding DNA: TGTGCCAGCAGCGGGGCCTGGACAGGGGGCATAGATACGCAGTATTTT. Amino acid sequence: CASSGAWTGGIDTQYF.

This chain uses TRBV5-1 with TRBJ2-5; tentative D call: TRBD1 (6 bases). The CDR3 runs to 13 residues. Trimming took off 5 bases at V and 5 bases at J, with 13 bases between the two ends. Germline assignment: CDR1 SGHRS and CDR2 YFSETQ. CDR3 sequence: CASRSIGGETQYF. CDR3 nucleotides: TGCGCCAGCAGGTCAATAGGGGGTGAGACCCAGTACTTC. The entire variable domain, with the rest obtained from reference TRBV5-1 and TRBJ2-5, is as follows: KAGVTQTPRYLIKTRGQQVTLSCSPISGHRSVSWYQQTPGQGLQFLFEYFSETQRNKGNFPGRFSGRQFSNSRSEMNVSTLELGDSALYLCASRSIGGETQYFGPGTRLLVL.

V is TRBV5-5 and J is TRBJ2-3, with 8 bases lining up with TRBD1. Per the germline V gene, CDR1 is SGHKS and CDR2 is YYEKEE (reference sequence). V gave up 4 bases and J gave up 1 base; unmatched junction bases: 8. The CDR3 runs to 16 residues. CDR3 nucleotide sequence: TGTGCCAGCAGCGTCCGGGACAGGTGGGGCACAGATACGCAGTATTTT. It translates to CASSVRDRWGTDTQYF.

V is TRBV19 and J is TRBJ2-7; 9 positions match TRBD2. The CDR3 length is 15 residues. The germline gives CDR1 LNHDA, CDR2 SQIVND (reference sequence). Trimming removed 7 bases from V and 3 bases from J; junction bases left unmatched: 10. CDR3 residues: CASMPSSGIVYEQYF. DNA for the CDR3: TGTGCCAGTATGCCCTCTAGCGGGATTGTCTACGAGCAGTACTTC.

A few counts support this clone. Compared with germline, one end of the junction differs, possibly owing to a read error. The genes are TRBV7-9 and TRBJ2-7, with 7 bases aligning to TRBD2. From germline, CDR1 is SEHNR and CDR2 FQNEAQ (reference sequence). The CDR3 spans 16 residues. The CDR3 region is CSSSLSGGKSSYEQYF. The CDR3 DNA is TGTTCCAGCAGCTTATCGGGAGGTAAAAGCTCCTACGAGCAGTACTTC.

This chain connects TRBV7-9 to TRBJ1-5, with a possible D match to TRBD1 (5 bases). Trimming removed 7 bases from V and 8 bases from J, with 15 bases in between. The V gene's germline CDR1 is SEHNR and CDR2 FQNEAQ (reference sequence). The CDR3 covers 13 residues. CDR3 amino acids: CASTMRAGEPQHF. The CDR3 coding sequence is TGTGCCAGCACCATGCGGGCGGGGGAGCCCCAGCATTTT.

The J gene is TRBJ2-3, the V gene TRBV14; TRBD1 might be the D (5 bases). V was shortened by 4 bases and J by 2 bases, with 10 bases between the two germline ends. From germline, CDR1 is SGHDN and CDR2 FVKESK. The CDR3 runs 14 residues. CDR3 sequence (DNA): TGTGCCAGCAGCCGCGTGACAGCCACAGATACGCAGTATTTT. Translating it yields CASSRVTATDTQYF.

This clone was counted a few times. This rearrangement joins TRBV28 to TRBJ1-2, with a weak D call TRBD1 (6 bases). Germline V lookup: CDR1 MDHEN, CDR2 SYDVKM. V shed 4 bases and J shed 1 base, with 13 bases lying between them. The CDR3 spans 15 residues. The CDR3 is CASSSIGQRNYGYTF. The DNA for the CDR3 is TGTGCCAGCAGTTCCATCGGACAGCGTAACTATGGCTACACCTTC.

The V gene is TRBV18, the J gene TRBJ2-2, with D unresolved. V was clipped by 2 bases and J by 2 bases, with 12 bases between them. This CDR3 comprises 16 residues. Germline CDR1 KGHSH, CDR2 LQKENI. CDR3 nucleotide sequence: TGTGCCAGCTCACCAGGAGCTAGAATAAACACCGGGGAGCTGTTTTTT. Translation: CASSPGARINTGELFF.

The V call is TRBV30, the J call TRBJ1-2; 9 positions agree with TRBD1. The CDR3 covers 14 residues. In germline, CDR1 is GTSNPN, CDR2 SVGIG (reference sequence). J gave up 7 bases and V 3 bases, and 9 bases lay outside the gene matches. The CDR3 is CAWSEQGAPRGYTF. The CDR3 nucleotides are TGTGCCTGGAGCGAACAGGGGGCGCCGCGTGGCTACACCTTC.

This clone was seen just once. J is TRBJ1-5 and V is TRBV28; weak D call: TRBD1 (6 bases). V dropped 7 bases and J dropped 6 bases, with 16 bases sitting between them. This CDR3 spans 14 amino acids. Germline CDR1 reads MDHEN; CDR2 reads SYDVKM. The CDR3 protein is CASNPGTMAQPQHF. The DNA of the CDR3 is TGTGCCAGCAACCCCGGGACAATGGCTCAGCCCCAGCATTTT.

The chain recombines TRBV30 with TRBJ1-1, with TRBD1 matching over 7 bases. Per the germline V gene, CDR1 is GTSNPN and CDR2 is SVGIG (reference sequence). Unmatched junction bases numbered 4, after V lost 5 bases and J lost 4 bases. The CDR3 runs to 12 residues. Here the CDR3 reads CAWGQARTEAFF. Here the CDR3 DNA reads TGTGCCTGGGGACAGGCCCGCACTGAAGCTTTCTTT.

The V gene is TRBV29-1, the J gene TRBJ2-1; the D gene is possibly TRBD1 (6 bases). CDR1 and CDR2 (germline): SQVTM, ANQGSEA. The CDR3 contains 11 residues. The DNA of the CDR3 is TGCAGTGCACGACAGGCAGGACCTCAGTTCTTC. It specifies CSARQAGPQFF.

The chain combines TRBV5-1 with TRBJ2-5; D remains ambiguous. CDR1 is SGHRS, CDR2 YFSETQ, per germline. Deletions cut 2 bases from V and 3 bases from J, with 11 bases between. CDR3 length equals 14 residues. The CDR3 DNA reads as TGCGCCAGCAGCTTTTTTACTATAGAAGAGACCCAGTACTTC. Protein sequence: CASSFFTIEETQYF.

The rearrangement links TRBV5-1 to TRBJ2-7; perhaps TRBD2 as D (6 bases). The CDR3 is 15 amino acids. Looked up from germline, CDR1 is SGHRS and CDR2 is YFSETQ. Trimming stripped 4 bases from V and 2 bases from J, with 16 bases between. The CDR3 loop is CASSPAGGEAYEQYF. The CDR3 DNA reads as TGCGCCAGCAGCCCGGCGGGCGGGGAAGCCTACGAGCAGTACTTC.

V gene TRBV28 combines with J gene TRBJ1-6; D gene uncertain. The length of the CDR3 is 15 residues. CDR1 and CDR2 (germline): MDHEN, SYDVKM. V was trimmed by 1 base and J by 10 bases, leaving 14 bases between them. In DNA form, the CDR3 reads TGTGCCAGCAGTTTATTCACCACATCCCGCTCACCCCTCCACTTT. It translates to CASSLFTTSRSPLHF.